The T cell receptor beta chain under discussion was sequenced for a study of Ad26.COV2.S vaccination and SARS-CoV-2 variants. Note on this clone: Antigen specificity is unknown.

The repertoire was sequenced with immunoSEQ multiplex PCR; TCRdb's copy has only in-frame clones and lacks some. The sample includes a few hundred thousand clones, around 89% of them seen just once. Treatment denoted: around 19 received Ad26.COV2.S at low or high dose, single or two shots; several received placebo; per-sample allocation not given. Samples were taken on day 63 after the first vaccine or placebo injection. An adult of 18-55 years in Boston served as donor. CDR1 and CDR2 from the germline V gene are MDHEN and SYDVKM. V dropped 8 bases and J dropped 5 bases, with 12 bases sitting between them. The CDR3 is 12 residues long. Findings and limits, study-wide: The TCR-based breadth and depth measures might underestimate overall T cell responses. Greater spike-specific TCR breadth was seen in vaccine recipients than in placebo recipients. Once vaccination had occurred, spike-specific CD8+ and CD4+ T cell responses reportedly showed substantial breadth.

Sequencing used peripheral blood, obtained in a trial of Ad26.COV2.S vaccine versus placebo. The chain is built from TRBV28 and TRBJ1-2; a possible D gene is TRBD1 (5 bases). This sequence originates from a person between 18 and 65 years old who received the Ad26.COV2.S COVID-19 vaccine or a placebo. Here the CDR3 reads CASESEGYGYTF. CDR3 DNA sequence: TGTGCCAGCGAATCGGAGGGGTATGGCTACACCTTC.